Each of the 2 T cell receptor beta chains below was sequenced from the same sample in a study of Ad26.COV2.S vaccination and SARS-CoV-2 variants. Only in-frame clones appear in the TCRdb table, and some are missing; sequencing was by immunoSEQ multiplex PCR. Of roughly 400,000 clones detected, about nine tenths appear once; the ten largest clones hold approximately 4.3%. Specified treatment: 15 to 20 received Ad26.COV2.S at low or high dose, single or two shots; a few received placebo; per-sample allocation not given. Repertoires come from day 63 after the first vaccine or placebo injection. The starting material was peripheral blood, obtained in a trial of Ad26.COV2.S vaccine versus placebo. These receptors came from a person aged 18-60 years who received the Ad26.COV2.S COVID-19 vaccine or a placebo.

This clone occurred once. This chain joins TRBV27 and TRBJ2-5, with 9 bases matching TRBD2. The germline gives CDR1 MNHEY, CDR2 SMNVEV (reference sequence). There are 15 residues in the CDR3. Germline trimming cut 1 base from V and 4 bases from J; bases unmatched to any gene: 4. The DNA for the CDR3 is TGTGCCAGCAGTTTATGGCGGGAGGGCCGAGAGACCCAGTACTTC. It specifies CASSLWREGRETQYF.

The chain employs TRBV6-4 and TRBJ2-3, with D unresolved. Germline V gene data show CDR1 as MRHNA and CDR2 as SNTAGT. Between the trimmed V and J ends, which lost 9 bases and 0 bases, there was a span of 16 bases. CDR3 size: 15 residues. In nucleotides, the CDR3 is TGTGCCAGTTCCAGAGGCGCAGCTAGCACAGATACGCAGTATTTT. Translated: CASSRGAASTDTQYF.